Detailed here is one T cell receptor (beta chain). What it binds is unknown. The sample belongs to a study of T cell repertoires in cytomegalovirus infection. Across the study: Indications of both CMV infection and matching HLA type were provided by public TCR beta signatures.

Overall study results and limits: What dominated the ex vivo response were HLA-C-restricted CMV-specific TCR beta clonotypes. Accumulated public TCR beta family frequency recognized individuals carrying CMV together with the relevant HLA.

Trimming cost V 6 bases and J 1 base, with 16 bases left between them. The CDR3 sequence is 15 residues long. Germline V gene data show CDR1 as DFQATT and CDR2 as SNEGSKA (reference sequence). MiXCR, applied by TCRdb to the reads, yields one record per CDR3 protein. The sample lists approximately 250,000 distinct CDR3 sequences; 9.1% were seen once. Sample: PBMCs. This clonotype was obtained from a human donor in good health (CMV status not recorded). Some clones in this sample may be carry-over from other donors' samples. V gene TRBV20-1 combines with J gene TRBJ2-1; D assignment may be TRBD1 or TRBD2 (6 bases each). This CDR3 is CSAASGGGSYNEQFF. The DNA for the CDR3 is TGCAGTGCCGCTTCAGGAGGGGGGTCCTACAATGAGCAGTTCTTC.